This T cell receptor (beta chain) comes out of a study of identical twins. Study conclusions and caveats: Twin-shared out-of-frame alpha sequences showed excess low generation probability.

Germline CDR1 and CDR2: ENHRY and SYGVKD. The V end was cut by 4 bases, the J end by 1 base, with 7 bases between. This CDR3 contains 13 residues. Template switching (which added a universal primer site) was used, and cDNA carried unique molecular identifiers. TCRdb analysed the 5' RACE reads with MiXCR anew, one entry per CDR3 protein. This sample has around 530,000 distinct CDR3 sequences, with about 15% found just once. In its sample, this clonotype was seen many times. What it binds is not known. This sample was shared with a second study, whose subject was yellow fever vaccine responses in identical twins.

The source material was CD4+ T cells sorted from blood. The gene calls are TRBV10-3 and TRBJ1-1; D remains unclear. The TCR comes from a woman aged 18-29 years in good health. CDR3 nucleotides: TGTGCCATCAGTGGGGAGTCGAACACTGAAGCTTTCTTT. This translates into CAISGESNTEAFF.